This T cell receptor (beta chain) comes out of a study of blood T cell repertoires in COVID-19 (dated by TCRdb to 2019 to 2021). About the investigation overall: The collaborator samples originated in the United States, Italy and Spain and spanned the acute and convalescent phases of COVID-19. The material from the prospective study consisted of cDNA or gDNA derived from T cells, B-cell-depleted T cells, or PBMCs. The dataset comprised deeply sampled blood TCRbeta repertoires from subjects exposed to, actively infected with, or recovered from COVID-19. The repertoires were released in a freely available public database intended as a resource for research on the immune response to SARS-CoV-2. Samples came from the ongoing ImmuneRACE study (first 160 participants) plus 1,254 subjects from 6 global collaborators. The sample metadata nearly always contained a de-identified subject ID, COVID-19 status, age in years and sex. Where available, HLA class I and class II types were obtained from metadata supplied by the sample provider rather than from assay-based typing.

The immunoSEQ Assay, a bias-controlled multiplex PCR, was used to amplify TCRbeta CDR3 regions from genomic DNA. The study's processing was this. The number of nucleated cells in each sample was estimated by amplification of reference gene primers within the assay. To quantify the absolute abundance of each unique TCRbeta CDR3 rearrangement, sequence reads were collapsed and filtered. Productive Simpson clonality was computed per sample as the square root of Simpson's diversity index over productive rearrangements. What TCRdb holds here is the immuneACCESS table cut down to in-frame rearrangements. Part of the clones is not present; checked against another copy, under half of the missing clones reflect an unresolved V gene, and the others are unexplained. V and J calls and clone size follow that table, whereas D and trimming were derived from the DNA. For this sample the table gives approximately 59,000 clones, of which about 81% were detected only once. Over 25% of the sample is in the top ten clones.

What the work shows at the level of the full study, not this receptor alone: The amount of clinical and demographic metadata varied by source and participant and was provided uncurated.

Note on this clone: Its recognized antigen is unknown. There are no base qualities to consult, and no much larger clone falls within one base.

The germline ends are 13 bases apart after V is trimmed by 3 bases and J by 8 bases. The CDR3 contains 13 residues, cysteine and phenylalanine counted. Just the 39-base CDR3 DNA is kept, in frame starting at base 1. One collaborating source in Seattle enrolled patients while the patients were actively infected and followed the patients over time throughout the course of disease. Whole blood was collected in K2EDTA tubes by collaborating institutions according to the institutions' own protocols. For TCRbeta analysis, collaborators shipped samples in one of three forms: frozen whole blood, isolated PBMCs, or DNA extracted from either of those sample types.

The sequencing sample was made of peripheral blood. This receptor was identified in a man between 60 and 70 years old with COVID-19, enrolled during active disease. The chain is assembled from TRBV12-3 or TRBV12-4 and TRBJ1-2, with TRBD1 perhaps the D gene, on 5 matching bases. The CDR3 corresponds to CASSLGQGVGYTF. The DNA sequence is TGTGCCAGCAGTTTGGGGCAAGGGGTGGGCTACACCTTC.